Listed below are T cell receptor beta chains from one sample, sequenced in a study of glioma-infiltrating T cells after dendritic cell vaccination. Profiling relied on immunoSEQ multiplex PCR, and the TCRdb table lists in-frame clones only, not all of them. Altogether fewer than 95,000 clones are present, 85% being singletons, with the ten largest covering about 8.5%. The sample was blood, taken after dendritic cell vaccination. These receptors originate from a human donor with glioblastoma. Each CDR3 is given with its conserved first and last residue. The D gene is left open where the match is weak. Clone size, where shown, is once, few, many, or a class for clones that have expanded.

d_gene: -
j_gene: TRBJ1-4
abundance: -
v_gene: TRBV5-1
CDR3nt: TGCGCCAGCAGCTTGGGTCAGAATAATGAAAAACTGTTTTTT
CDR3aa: CASSLGQNNEKLFF

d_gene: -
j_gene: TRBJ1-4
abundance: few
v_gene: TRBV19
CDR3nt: TGTGCCAGTACCTATTCCGGACTACTAAACGATGAAAAACTGTTTTTT
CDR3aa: CASTYSGLLNDEKLFF

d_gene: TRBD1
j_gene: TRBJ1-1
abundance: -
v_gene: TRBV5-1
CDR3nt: TGCGCCAGCAGCTCCGCCCAGGGGGCGCAGACCGAAGCTTTCTTT
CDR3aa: CASSSAQGAQTEAFF

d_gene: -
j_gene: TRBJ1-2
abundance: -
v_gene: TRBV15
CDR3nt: TGTGCCACCAGCAGTGCACGGGGGAGTGGCTACACCTTC
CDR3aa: CATSSARGSGYTF

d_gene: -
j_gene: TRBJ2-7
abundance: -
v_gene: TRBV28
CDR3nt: TGTGCCAGCAGTTTTCGCGGCCAAGAACGGTACGAGCAGTACTTC
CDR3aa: CASSFRGQERYEQYF

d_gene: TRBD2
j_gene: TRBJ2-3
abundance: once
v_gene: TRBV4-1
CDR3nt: TGCGCCAGCAGCCAACTAGCGGGAGGGCCAGATACGCAGTATTTT
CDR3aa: CASSQLAGGPDTQYF

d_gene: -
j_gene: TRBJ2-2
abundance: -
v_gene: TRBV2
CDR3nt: TGTGCCAGACGGACAGCACCGAACACCGGGGAGCTGTTTTTT
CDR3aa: CARRTAPNTGELFF

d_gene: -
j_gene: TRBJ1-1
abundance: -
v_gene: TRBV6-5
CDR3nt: TGTGCCAGCAGTCGAACAGGGAACACTGAAGCTTTCTTT
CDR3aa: CASSRTGNTEAFF

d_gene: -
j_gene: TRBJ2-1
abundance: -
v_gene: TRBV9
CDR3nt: TGTGCCAGCAGACCACCTCCCGCACTTGTGGGTAGCGGCACCTACAATGAGCAGTTCTTC
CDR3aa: CASRPPPALVGSGTYNEQFF

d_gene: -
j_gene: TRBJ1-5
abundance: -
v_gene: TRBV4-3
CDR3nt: TGCGCCAGCAGCCAAGAGAGGACAGCCAATCAGCCCCAGCATTTT
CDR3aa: CASSQERTANQPQHF

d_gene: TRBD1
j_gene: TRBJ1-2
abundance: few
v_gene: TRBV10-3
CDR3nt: TGTGCCATCAGTGACAGGACAGGGGGCGATGGCTACACCTTC
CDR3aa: CAISDRTGGDGYTF

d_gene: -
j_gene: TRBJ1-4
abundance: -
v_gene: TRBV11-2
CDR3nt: TGTGCCAGCAGCTTAACCCAGCGGCAGAATGAAAAACTGTTTTTT
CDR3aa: CASSLTQRQNEKLFF

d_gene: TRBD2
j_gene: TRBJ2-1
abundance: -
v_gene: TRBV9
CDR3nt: TGTGCCAGCAGCGCAATTGGACTAGCGGACAATGAGCAGTTCTTC
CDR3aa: CASSAIGLADNEQFF

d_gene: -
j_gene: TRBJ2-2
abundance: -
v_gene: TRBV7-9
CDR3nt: TGTGCCAGCAGCACATCATCAGGGGAGCTGTTTTTT
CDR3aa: CASSTSSGELFF

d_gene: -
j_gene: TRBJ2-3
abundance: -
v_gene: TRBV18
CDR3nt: TGTGCCAGCTCACTCCTAGCAATCGGGGGCACAGATACGCAGTATTTT
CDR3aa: CASSLLAIGGTDTQYF

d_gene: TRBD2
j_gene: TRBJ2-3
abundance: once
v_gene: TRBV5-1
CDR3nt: TGCGCCAGCAGCTTGGAACTAGCGGGAGAGGCTACGCAGTATTTT
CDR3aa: CASSLELAGEATQYF

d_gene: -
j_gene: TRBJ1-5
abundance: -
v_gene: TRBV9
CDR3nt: TGTGCCAGCGGGGCTAGCAATCAGCCCCAGCATTTT
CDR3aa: CASGASNQPQHF

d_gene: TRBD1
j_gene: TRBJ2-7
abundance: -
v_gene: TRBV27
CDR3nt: TGTGCCAGCAGTTTCTGGCAGGGGGCCGACGAGCAGTACTTC
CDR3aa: CASSFWQGADEQYF

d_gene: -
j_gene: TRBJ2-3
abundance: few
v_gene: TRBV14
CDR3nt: TGTGCCAGCAGCCAAGACACGGTGGGGCGAGATACGCAGTATTTT
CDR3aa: CASSQDTVGRDTQYF

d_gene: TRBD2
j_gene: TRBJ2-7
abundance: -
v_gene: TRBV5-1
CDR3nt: TGCGCCAGCAGCTTGGGTAGCGGGAGCGTCAACGAGCAGTACTTC
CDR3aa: CASSLGSGSVNEQYF

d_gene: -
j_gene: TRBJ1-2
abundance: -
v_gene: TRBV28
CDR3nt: TGTGCCAGCAGTTTAACGACAGGTGGCTACACCTTC
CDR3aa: CASSLTTGGYTF

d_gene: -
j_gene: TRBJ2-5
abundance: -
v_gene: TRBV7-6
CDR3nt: TGTGCCAGCAGCCCAGGCCGGGAGACCCAGTACTTC
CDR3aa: CASSPGRETQYF

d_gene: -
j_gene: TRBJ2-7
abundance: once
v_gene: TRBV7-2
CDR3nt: TGTGCCAGCAGCGAAACCCGGACAGTTAACTCCTACGAGCAGTACTTC
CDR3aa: CASSETRTVNSYEQYF

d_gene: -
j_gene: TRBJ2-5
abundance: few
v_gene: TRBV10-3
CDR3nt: TGTGCCATCAGGGGGAGGCTGGAAGAGACCCAGTACTTC
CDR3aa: CAIRGRLEETQYF

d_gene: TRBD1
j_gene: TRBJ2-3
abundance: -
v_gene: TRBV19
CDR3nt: TGTGCCAGTAGACGGGGACAGGGGGGAGATACGCAGTATTTT
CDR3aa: CASRRGQGGDTQYF

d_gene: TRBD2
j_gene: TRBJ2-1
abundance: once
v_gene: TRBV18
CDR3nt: TGTGCCAGCTCATCCAAACAAAAAGGACTAGCCAAGAACTACAATGAGCAGTTCTTC
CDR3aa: CASSSKQKGLAKNYNEQFF

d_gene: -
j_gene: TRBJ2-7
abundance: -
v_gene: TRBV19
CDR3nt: TGTGCCAGTAGCACGTCCGGGGGCTACGAGCAGTACTTC
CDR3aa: CASSTSGGYEQYF

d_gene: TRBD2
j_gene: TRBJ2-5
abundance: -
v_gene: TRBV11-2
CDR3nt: TGTGCCAGCAGCCCGGGACTAGCGGCCCAAGAGACCCAGTACTTC
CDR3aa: CASSPGLAAQETQYF

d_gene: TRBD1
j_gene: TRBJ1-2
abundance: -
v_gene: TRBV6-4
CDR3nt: TGTGCCAGCAGGACGTCGGACAGGGGAGAAGCATCCCGCTATGGCTACACCTTC
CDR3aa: CASRTSDRGEASRYGYTF

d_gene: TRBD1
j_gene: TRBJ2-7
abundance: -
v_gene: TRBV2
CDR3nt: TGTGCCAGCGCCGGTACAGGGGGCTACGAGCAGTACTTC
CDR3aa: CASAGTGGYEQYF

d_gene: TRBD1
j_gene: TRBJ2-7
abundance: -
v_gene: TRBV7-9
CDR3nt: TGTGCCAGCAGCTTAACAGGGACAGGGGGCGAGCAGTACTTC
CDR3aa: CASSLTGTGGEQYF

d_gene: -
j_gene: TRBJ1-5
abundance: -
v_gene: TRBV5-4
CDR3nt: TGTGCCAGCAGCTTGGATGGGCGCAATCAGCCCCAGCATTTT
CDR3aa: CASSLDGRNQPQHF

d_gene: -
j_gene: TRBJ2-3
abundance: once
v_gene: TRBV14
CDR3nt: TGTGCCAGCACCGGGGTTTCTGATACGCAGTATTTT
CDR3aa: CASTGVSDTQYF

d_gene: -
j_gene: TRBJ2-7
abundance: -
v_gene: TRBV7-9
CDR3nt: TGTGCCAGCAGCTTCCTGGACAGCCTGTACTTC
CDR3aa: CASSFLDSLYF

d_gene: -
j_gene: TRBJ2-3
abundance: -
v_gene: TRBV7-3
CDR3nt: TGTGCCAGCAGCTTAACGGGGGCGTCGGACACAGATACGCAGTATTTT
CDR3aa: CASSLTGASDTDTQYF

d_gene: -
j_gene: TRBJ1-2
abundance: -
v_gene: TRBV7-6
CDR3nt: TGTGCCAGCAGCTCCGGCGGGGTTAACTATGGCTACACCTTC
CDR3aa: CASSSGGVNYGYTF

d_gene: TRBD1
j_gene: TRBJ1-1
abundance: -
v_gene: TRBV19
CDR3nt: TGTGCCAGTAGTTCTCGACAGGGCAGGACTGAAGCTTTCTTT
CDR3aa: CASSSRQGRTEAFF

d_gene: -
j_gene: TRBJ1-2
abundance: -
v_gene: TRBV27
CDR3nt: TGTGCCAGCAGTTTAGATAGGGGTCTATCTGGCTACACCTTC
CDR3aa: CASSLDRGLSGYTF

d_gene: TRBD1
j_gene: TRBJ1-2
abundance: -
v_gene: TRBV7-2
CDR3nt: TGTGCCAGCAGCCTATTCCCGAATCCGGGACAGCCTAACTATGGCTACACCTTC
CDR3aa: CASSLFPNPGQPNYGYTF

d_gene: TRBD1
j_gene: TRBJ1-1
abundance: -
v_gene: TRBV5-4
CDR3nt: TGTGCCAGCAGCGAAACCTACAGGGGGAACACTGAAGCTTTCTTT
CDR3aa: CASSETYRGNTEAFF

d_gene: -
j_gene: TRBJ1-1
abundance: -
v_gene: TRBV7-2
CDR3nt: TGTGCCAGCACCTTCAATTTCACTTCTGAAGCTTTCTTT
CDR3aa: CASTFNFTSEAFF

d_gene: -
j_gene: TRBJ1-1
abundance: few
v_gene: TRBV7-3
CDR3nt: TGTGCCAGCAGTATCGGGGGGGCGAACACTGAAGCTTTCTTT
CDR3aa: CASSIGGANTEAFF

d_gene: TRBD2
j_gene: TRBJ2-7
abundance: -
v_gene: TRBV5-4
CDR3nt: TGTGCCAGCAGCTTCGGACTAGCGGACTACGAGCAGTACTTC
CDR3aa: CASSFGLADYEQYF

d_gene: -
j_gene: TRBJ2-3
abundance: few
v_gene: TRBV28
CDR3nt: TGTGCCACCCAACCCTTGGGGCCTAAACGGACAGATACGCAGTATTTT
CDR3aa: CATQPLGPKRTDTQYF

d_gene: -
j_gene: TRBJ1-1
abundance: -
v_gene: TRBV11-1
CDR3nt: TGTGCCAGCAGCCGAGAGGGTGGATTCACTGAAGCTTTCTTT
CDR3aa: CASSREGGFTEAFF

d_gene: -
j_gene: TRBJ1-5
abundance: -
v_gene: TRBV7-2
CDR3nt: TGTGCCAGCAGCTCACACCCCGGGGGTCCCCAGCATTTT
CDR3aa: CASSSHPGGPQHF

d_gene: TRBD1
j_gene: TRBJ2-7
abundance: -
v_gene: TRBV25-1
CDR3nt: TGTGCCAGCACCGGCGGTCGGGACAGGGCGTCCTACGAGCAGTACTTC
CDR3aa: CASTGGRDRASYEQYF

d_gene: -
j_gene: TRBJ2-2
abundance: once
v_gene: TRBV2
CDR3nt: TGTGCCAGCAATGGGGGCGATTTCACCGGGGAGCTGTTTTTT
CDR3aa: CASNGGDFTGELFF

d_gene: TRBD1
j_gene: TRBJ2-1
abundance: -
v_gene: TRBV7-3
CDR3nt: TGTGCCAGCAGCTTATCCCGGGACAGCTCCTACAATGAGCAGTTCTTC
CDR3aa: CASSLSRDSSYNEQFF

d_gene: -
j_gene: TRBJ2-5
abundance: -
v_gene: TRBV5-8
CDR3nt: TGTGCCAGCAGCCCGAGGGGGAAAGAGACCCAGTACTTC
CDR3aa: CASSPRGKETQYF

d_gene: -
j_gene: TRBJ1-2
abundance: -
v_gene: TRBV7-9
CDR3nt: TGTGCCAGCAGGGGGCAGTACACTAACTATGGCTACACCTTC
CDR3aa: CASRGQYTNYGYTF

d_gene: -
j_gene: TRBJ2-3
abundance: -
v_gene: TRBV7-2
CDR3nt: TGTGCCAGCAGCTTAGTGGGAGCTAAAGATACGCAGTATTTT
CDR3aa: CASSLVGAKDTQYF

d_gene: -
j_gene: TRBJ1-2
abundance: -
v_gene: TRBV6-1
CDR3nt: TGTGCCAGCAGTGAAGGGCAGTTGGGGCTCTATGGCTACACCTTC
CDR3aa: CASSEGQLGLYGYTF

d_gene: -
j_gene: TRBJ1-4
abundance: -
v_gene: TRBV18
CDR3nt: TGTGCCAGCTCACCATTGGCGGGGCCCCCTAATGAAAAACTGTTTTTT
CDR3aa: CASSPLAGPPNEKLFF

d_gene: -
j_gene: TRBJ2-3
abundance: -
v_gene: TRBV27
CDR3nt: TGTGCCAGCAGTTTATCGGAGGCACTGAGCGCAGATACGCAGTATTTT
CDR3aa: CASSLSEALSADTQYF